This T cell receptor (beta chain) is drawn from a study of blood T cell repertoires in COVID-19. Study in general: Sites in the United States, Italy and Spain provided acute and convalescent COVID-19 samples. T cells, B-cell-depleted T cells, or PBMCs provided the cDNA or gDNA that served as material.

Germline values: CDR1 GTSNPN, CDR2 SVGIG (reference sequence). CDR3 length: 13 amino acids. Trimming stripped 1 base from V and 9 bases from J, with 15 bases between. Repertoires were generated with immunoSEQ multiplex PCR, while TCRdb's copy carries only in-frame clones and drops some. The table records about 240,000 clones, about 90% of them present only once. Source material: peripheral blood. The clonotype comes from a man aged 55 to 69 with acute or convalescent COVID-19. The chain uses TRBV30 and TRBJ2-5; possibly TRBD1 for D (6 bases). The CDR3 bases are TGTGCCTGGAGTGGAGGGGGAACGTTGGCCCAGTACTTC. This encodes CAWSGGGTLAQYF.